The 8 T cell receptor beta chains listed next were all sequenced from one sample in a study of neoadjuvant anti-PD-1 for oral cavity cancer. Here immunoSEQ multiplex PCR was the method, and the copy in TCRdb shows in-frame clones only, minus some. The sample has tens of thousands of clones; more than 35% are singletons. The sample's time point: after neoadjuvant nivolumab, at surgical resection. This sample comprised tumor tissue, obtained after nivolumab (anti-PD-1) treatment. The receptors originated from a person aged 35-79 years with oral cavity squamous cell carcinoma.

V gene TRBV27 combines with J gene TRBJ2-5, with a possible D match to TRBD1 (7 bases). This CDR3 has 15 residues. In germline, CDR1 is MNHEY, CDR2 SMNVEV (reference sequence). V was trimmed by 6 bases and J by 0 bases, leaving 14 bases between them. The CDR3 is CASRPGGPYQETQYF. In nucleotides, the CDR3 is TGTGCCAGCAGGCCAGGGGGGCCGTACCAAGAGACCCAGTACTTC.

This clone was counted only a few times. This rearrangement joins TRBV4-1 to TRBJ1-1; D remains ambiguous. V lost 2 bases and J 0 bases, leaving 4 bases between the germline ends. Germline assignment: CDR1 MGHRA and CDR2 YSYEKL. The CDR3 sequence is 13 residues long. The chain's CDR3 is CASSQWMNTEAFF. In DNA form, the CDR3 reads TGCGCCAGCAGCCAATGGATGAACACTGAAGCTTTCTTT.

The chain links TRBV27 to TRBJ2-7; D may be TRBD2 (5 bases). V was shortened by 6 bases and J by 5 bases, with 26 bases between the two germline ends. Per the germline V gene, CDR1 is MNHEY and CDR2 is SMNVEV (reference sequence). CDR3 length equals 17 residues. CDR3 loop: CASSQTLWGDPLDEQYF. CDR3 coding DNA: TGTGCCAGCAGCCAGACACTTTGGGGAGACCCCTTGGACGAGCAGTACTTC.

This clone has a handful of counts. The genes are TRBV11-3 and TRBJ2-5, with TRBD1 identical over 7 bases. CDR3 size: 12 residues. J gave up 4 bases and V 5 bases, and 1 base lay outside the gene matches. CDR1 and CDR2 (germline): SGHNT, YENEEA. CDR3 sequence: CASSRQGETQYF. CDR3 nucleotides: TGTGCCAGCAGCCGACAGGGAGAGACCCAGTACTTC.

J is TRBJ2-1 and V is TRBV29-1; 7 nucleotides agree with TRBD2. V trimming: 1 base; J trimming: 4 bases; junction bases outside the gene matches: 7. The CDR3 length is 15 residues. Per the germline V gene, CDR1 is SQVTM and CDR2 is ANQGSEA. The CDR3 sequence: CSVEGFGTIYNEQFF. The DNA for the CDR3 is TGCAGCGTTGAAGGTTTTGGGACTATATACAATGAGCAGTTCTTC.

CDR3 sequence (DNA): TGTGCCAGCAGTCCCGACAGGGGGGCTTTTGGCTACACCTTC. Translated, it gives CASSPDRGAFGYTF. The chain has TRBV27 and TRBJ1-2, with 9 bases aligning to TRBD1. CDR3 length equals 14 residues. CDR1 MNHEY and CDR2 SMNVEV come from the germline V gene (reference sequence). The V segment lost 5 bases and the J segment 7 bases; nucleotides outside the gene matches: 8.

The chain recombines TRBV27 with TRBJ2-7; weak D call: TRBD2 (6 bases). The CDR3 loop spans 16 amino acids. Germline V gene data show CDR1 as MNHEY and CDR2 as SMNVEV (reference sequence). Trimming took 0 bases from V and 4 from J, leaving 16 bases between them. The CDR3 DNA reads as TGTGCCAGCAGTTTATCGAAGGCGGGGATGTGGTACGAGCAGTACTTC. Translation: CASSLSKAGMWYEQYF.

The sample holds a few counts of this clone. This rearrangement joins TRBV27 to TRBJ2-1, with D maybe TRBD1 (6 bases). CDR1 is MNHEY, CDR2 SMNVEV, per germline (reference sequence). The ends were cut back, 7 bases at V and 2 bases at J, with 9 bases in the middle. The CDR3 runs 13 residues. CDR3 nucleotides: TGTGCCAGCAATGGGGGCCCCTACAATGAGCAGTTCTTC. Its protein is CASNGGPYNEQFF.